This TCR beta chain comes out of a study of regulatory T cells in long-lasting Graves disease. This clonotype was detected ten times or more. The CDR3 is 12 residues long. In germline, CDR1 is MNHEY, CDR2 SMNVEV (reference sequence). Trimming shortened V by 6 bases and J by 5 bases, and 10 bases separated the two germline ends. For TCR beta, libraries came from iRepertoire HTBI primers and Arm-PCR of CDR3 regions. TCRdb analysed the multiplex PCR reads with MiXCR anew, one entry per CDR3 protein. The sample lists around 460,000 distinct CDR3 sequences, around a fifth occurring once. Time point reported: persistent/refractory GD, antithyroid drugs over 5 years with positive TRAb. The TCR library was prepared using RNA isolated from PBMCs.

The sequencing used peripheral blood mononuclear cells (PBMCs), collected when the disease was refractory, from a patient treated with antithyroid drugs. The sequence came from a female donor with Graves disease. The chain has TRBV27 and TRBJ1-2; D gene uncertain. The CDR3 DNA follows: TGTGCCAGCAGACGACCGGGGTATGGCTACACCTTC. Protein: CASRRPGYGYTF.